One and the same sample provided the 2 T cell receptor beta chains below, sequenced in a study of vaccination and CD4 T cells after COVID-19. The assay that was used to sequence DNA from cultured CD4+ T cells was the Oncomine TCR Beta short-read assay. MiXCR was run by TCRdb on the PCR reads, yielding one entry per CDR3 protein. The sample shows around 19,000 distinct CDR3 sequences, 55% of them seen only once. The treatment is: approximately nine-day PBMC culture with coronavirus spike peptide pools or control peptides (ViraFEST assay). Their target antigens are unknown. The sample consisted of CD4+ T cells from blood, cultured in vitro. All receptors come from a human donor who had recovered from COVID-19.

This clonotype appeared once. The genes are TRBV7-2 and TRBJ2-1, with 7 bases fitting TRBD2. The germline V gene encodes CDR1 SGHTA and CDR2 FQGNSA. Trimming at V came to 1 base and at J to 8 bases, leaving 11 bases not matched to a gene. The CDR3 is made up of 16 amino acids. Here the CDR3 reads CASSLVGTTLTHEQFF. The CDR3 DNA reads TGTGCCAGCAGCTTAGTCGGGACTACGCTGACCCATGAGCAGTTCTTC.

The chain combines TRBV7-3 with TRBJ2-3, with a tentative D call TRBD2 (5 bases). In germline, CDR1 is SGHTA, CDR2 FQGTGA. V was cut by 5 bases and J by 0 bases, with 9 bases left in between. The CDR3 has 14 amino acids. The CDR3 region has the DNA TGTGCCAGCAGCCTTATAGCGAGCACAGATACGCAGTATTTT. It translates to CASSLIASTDTQYF.